This TCR beta chain was sequenced in a study of cytomegalovirus exposure and HLA in healthy donors. Looking at the study overall: Sequencing of 150 million to 200 million T cells in an earlier analysis found under 120 million unique TCR beta sequences. Findings of the study overall: Presence/absence analysis assumed near-uniform sequencing depth across donors. Associated with HLA alleles at 0.05 false discovery rate in a later analysis were 16,951 TCR beta sequences.

It was with 60 Vbeta and 13 Jbeta primers that the PCR ran. Sequencing used immunoSEQ multiplex PCR; TCRdb keeps in-frame clones, though not all of them. This sample has 100,000 to 150,000 clones, with roughly 85% found just once. Note on this clone: The antigen is undetermined.

Germline values: CDR1 MDHEN, CDR2 SYDVKM. CDR3 size: 16 residues. With 4 bases removed from V and 2 bases from J, the gap between germline ends came to 16 bases. The chain has TRBV28 and TRBJ2-3, with D possibly being TRBD2 (5 bases). The receptor was isolated from a woman aged 40 to 49 in good health and CMV-seropositive. Sequenced material: PBMCs. CDR3 protein: CASSSYLGGDTDTQYF. As DNA, the CDR3 is TGTGCCAGCAGTTCATATTTAGGAGGAGACACAGATACGCAGTATTTT.